A single sample is the source of the 2 T cell receptor beta chains below, sequenced in a study of blood T cell repertoires in COVID-19. Assay used: immunoSEQ multiplex PCR; TCRdb lists only in-frame clones, some missing. This table has some 370,000 clones, roughly 89% appearing once. Sequencing was performed on peripheral blood. All receptors come from a man aged 18 to 35 with active or convalescent COVID-19.

The CDR3 nucleotides are TGTGCCAGCAGCGTAAGGGCAGGGGTGTACAATGAGCAGTTCTTC. Translating gives CASSVRAGVYNEQFF. The chain combines TRBV9 with TRBJ2-1, with D possibly being TRBD1 (6 bases). The CDR3 spans 15 residues. Germline V lookup: CDR1 SGDLS, CDR2 YYNGEE. The ends were cut back, 1 base at V and 4 bases at J, with 12 bases in the middle.

This clone was counted a few times. The chain combines TRBV5-5 with TRBJ1-5, with 7 bases that match TRBD1. The CDR3 runs to 18 residues. After removal of 0 bases from V and 5 bases from J, the junction contained 14 bases not matched to a gene. Germline assignment: CDR1 SGHKS and CDR2 YYEKEE (reference sequence). CDR3 amino acids: CASSLAGSIGTAYQPQHF. The DNA for the CDR3 is TGTGCCAGCAGCTTGGCCGGTTCTATTGGGACAGCTTATCAGCCCCAGCATTTT.